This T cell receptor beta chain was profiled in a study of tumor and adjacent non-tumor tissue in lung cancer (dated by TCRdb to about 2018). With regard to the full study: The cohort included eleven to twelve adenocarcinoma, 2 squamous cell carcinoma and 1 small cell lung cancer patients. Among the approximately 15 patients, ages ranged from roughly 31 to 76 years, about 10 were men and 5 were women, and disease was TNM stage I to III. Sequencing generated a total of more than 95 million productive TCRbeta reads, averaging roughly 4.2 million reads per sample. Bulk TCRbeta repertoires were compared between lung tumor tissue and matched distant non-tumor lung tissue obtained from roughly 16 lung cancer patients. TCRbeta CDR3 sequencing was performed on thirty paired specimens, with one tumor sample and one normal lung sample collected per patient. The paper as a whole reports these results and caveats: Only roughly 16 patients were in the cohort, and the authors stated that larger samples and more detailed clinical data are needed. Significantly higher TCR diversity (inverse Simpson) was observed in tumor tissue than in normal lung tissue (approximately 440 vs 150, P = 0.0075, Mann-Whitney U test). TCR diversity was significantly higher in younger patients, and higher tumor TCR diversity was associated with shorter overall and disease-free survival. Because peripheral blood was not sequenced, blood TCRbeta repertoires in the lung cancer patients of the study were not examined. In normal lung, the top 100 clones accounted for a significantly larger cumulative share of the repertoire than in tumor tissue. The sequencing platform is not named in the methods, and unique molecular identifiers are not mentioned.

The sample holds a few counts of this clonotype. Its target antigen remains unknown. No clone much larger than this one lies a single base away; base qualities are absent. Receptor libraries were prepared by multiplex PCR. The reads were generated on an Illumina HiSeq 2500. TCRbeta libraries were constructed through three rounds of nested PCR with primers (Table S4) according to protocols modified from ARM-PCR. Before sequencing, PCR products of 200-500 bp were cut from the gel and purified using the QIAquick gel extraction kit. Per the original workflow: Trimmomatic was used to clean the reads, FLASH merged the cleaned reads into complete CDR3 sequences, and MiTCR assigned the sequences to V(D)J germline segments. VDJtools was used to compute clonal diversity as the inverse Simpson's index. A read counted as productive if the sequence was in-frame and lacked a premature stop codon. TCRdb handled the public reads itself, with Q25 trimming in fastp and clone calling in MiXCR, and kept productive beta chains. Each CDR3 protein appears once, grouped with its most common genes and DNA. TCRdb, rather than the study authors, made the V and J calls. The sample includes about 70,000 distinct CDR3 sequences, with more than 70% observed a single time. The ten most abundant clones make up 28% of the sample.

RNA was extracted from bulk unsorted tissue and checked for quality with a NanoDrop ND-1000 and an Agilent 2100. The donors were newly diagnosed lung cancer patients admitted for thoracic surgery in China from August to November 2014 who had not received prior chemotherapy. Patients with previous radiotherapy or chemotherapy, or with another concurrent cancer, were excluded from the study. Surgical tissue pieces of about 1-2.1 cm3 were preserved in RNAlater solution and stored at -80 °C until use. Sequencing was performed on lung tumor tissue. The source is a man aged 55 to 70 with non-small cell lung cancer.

The base sequence is TGCAGCGCCTCGCCCGGATGGGGAATGAAAAATGAAGCTTTCTTT. Its protein is CSASPGWGMKNEAFF. The chain is assembled from TRBV29-1 and TRBJ1-1, with no confident D gene call. Taken from cysteine to phenylalanine, the CDR3 has 15 residues. The CDR3 DNA has 45 bases and is translated from base 1. V lost 7 bases and J lost 7 bases; the stretch between them is 25 bases long. CDR1 SQVTM and CDR2 ANQGSEA are derived from the germline V gene.